The present TCR beta chain was sequenced within a study of breast tumors, draining lymph nodes, adjacent tissues. Study findings and constraints: Tumors had less TCR diversity than lymph nodes, more than nontumor tissue. The lymph node origin of tumor T cells was framed as consistent with a hypothesis, not demonstrated.

Many counts were recorded for this clonotype. No antigen is known for it. Axillary draining lymph nodes of breast cancer patients supplied the node samples. The V gene end was trimmed by 5 bases and the J gene end by 5 bases; junction bases not matched to a gene: 7. This CDR3 spans 15 amino acids. The germline V gene encodes CDR1 SGHTA and CDR2 FQGNSA. One entry per CDR3 protein results from TCRdb running MiXCR on the multiplex PCR reads. The table shows over 250,000 distinct CDR3 sequences, with under 35% occurring only once. The chain joins TRBV7-2 to TRBJ2-3, with TRBD2 identical over 10 bases. The specimen sequenced was axillary lymph node tissue. The receptor's source is a female donor with breast cancer. Some clones in this sample may be carry-over from other donors' samples. The CDR3 reads CASSQSGRELDTQYF. The CDR3 nucleotides read TGTGCCAGCAGCCAGAGCGGGAGGGAATTAGATACGCAGTATTTT.